The present T cell receptor beta chain was sequenced within a study of T cell responses to AZD1222 COVID-19 vaccine. Findings and caveats of the study: Once two AZD1222 doses were given, Spike-specific TCR breadth and depth went up.

Germline values: CDR1 LGHDT, CDR2 YNNKEL (reference sequence). The CDR3 has 14 amino acids. Deletions cut 1 base from V and 4 bases from J, with 10 bases between. For this clone: The antigen is undetermined.

Sequencing used immunoSEQ multiplex PCR; TCRdb keeps in-frame clones, though not all of them. The sample lists about 97,000 clones; 88% were seen once. The sequences come from peripheral blood, collected on day 0 of AZD1222 vaccination. The chain employs TRBV3-1 (or the pseudogene TRBV3-2) and TRBJ1-1; TRBD1 is a possible D gene (5 bases). The sequence was collected from an adult in good health. The CDR3 is CASSQVGAGTEAFF. CDR3 nucleotides: TGTGCCAGCAGCCAAGTAGGGGCAGGCACTGAAGCTTTCTTT.